This T cell receptor (beta chain) was sequenced for a study of T cell responses to AZD1222 COVID-19 vaccine. V was pared by 3 bases and J by 9 bases, with 12 bases between. The CDR3 totals 13 residues. The V gene's germline CDR1 is KGHDR and CDR2 SFDVKD. Profiling relied on immunoSEQ multiplex PCR, and the TCRdb table lists in-frame clones only, not all of them. This repertoire shows about 130,000 clones, about 89% found once; its top ten account for roughly 1.4%. A note on this clone: Its antigen is unknown.

Points from the study as a whole: Vaccination with two AZD1222 doses was followed by a rise in Spike-specific TCR breadth and depth. All repertoire sampling was performed exclusively after the peak T cell response. Donors in the cohort were predominantly white British and more often female, and clonal diversity was possibly underestimated. The study found vaccine-associated CD4 TCRs spanning spike, dominant at 160-218 and 743-854.

The chain couples TRBV24-1 to TRBJ2-3; D is perhaps TRBD2 (7 bases). The receptor was isolated from an adult in good health. The starting material was peripheral blood, obtained on day 0 of AZD1222 vaccination. The CDR3 spells CATSDGGRGTQYF. In nucleotides, the CDR3 is TGTGCCACCAGTGATGGGGGGCGGGGGACGCAGTATTTT.